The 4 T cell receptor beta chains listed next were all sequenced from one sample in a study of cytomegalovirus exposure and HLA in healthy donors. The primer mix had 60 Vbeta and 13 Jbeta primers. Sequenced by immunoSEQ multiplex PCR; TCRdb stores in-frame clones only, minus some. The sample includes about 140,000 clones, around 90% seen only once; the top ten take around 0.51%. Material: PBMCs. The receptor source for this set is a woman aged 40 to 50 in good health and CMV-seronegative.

This CDR3 is CASSEARLAGDTQYF. The CDR3, as DNA: TGTGCCAGCAGTGAAGCGAGACTAGCGGGAGATACGCAGTATTTT. This rearrangement joins TRBV2 to TRBJ2-3; 10 bases agree with TRBD2. The CDR3 has 15 amino acids. V lost 0 bases to trimming and J lost 5 bases; unmatched junction nucleotides: 2. Germline assignment: CDR1 SNHLY and CDR2 FYNNEI.

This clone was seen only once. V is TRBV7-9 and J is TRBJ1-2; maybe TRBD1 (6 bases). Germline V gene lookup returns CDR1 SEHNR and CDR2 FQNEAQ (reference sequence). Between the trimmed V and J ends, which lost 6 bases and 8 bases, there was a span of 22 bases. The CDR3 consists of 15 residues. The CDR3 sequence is CASSPTPQGLMGYTF. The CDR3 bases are TGTGCCAGCAGTCCTACCCCACAGGGTTTGATGGGCTACACCTTC.

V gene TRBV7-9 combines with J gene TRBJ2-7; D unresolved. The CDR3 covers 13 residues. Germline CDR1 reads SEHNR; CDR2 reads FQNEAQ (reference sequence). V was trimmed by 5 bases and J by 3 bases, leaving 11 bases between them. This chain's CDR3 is CASSAKTGYEQYF. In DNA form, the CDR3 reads TGTGCCAGCAGCGCGAAGACTGGCTACGAGCAGTACTTC.

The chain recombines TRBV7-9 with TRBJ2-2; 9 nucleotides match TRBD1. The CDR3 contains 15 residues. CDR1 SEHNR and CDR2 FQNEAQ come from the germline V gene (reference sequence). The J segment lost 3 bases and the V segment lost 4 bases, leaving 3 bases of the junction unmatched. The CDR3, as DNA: TGTGCCAGCAGCTCAGGACAGGGGCACACCGGGGAGCTGTTTTTT. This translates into CASSSGQGHTGELFF. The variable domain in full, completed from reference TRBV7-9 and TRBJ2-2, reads DTGVSQNPRHKITKRGQNVTFRCDPISEHNRLYWYRQTLGQGPEFLTYFQNEAQLEKSRLLSDRFSAERPKGSFSTLEIQRTEQGDSAMYLCASSSGQGHTGELFFGEGSRLTVL.